The clone carrying this T cell receptor beta chain has just a few counts. Per the germline V gene, CDR1 is SNHLY and CDR2 is FYNNEI. Trimming took 6 bases from V and 0 from J, leaving 10 bases between them. There are 14 residues in the CDR3. The data derive from a study of CD8 T cells in ankylosing spondylitis. One entry per CDR3 protein results from TCRdb running MiXCR on the 5' RACE reads. Of about 200,000 distinct CDR3 sequences in the sample, 10% to 15% were seen once. The rearrangement links TRBV2 to TRBJ2-3; possibly TRBD2 for D (5 bases). Sequenced: blood, either unsorted or a sorted T cell fraction (not recorded which). The clonotype originates from a male donor with ankylosing spondylitis or in good health (not recorded which). Here the CDR3 DNA reads TGTGCCAGCAGCACGGGGTTTAGCACAGATACGCAGTATTTT. It specifies CASSTGFSTDTQYF.